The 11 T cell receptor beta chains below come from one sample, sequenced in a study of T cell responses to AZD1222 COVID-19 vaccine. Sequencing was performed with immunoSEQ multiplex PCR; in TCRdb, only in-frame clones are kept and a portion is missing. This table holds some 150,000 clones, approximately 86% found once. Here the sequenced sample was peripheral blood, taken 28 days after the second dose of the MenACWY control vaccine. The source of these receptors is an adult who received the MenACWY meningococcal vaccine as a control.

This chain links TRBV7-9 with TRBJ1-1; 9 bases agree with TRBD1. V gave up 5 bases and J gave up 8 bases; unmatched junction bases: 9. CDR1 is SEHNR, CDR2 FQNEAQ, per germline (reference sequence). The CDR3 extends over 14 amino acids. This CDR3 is CASSPRDRATEAFF. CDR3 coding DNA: TGTGCCAGCAGCCCAAGGGACAGGGCCACCGAAGCTTTCTTT.

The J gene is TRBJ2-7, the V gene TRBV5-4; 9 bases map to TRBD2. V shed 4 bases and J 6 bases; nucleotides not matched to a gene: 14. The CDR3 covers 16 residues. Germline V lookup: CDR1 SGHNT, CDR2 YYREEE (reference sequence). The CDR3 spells CASSPDGGSGRGEQYF. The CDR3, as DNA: TGTGCCAGCAGCCCAGACGGGGGTAGCGGGAGAGGCGAGCAGTACTTC.

The CDR3, as DNA: TGTGCCAGCAGCCTTACCTCCTATAATTCACCCCTCCACTTT. The encoded protein is CASSLTSYNSPLHF. This chain joins TRBV5-6 and TRBJ1-6; D ambiguous. V lost 4 bases and J lost 0, with 5 bases in between. Germline V gene lookup returns CDR1 SGHDT and CDR2 YYEEEE. This CDR3 has 14 amino acids.

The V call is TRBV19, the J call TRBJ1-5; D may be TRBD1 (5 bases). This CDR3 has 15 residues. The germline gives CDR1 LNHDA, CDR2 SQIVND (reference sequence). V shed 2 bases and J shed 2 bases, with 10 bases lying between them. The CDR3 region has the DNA TGTGCCAGTAGTATAACAGGACCCGGCAATCAGCCCCAGCATTTT. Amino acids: CASSITGPGNQPQHF.

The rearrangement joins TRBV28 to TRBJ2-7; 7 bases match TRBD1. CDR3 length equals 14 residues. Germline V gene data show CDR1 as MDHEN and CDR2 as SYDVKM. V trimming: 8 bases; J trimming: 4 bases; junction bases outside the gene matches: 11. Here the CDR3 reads CASRTTGKFYEQYF. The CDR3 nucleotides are TGTGCCAGCCGTACGACAGGGAAGTTTTACGAGCAGTACTTC.

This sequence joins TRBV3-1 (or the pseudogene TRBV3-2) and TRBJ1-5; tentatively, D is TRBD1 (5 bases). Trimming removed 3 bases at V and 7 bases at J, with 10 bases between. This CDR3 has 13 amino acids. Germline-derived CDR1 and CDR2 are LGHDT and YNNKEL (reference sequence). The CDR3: CASSQRGVQPQHF. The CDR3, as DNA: TGTGCCAGCAGCCAGCGGGGCGTCCAGCCCCAGCATTTT.

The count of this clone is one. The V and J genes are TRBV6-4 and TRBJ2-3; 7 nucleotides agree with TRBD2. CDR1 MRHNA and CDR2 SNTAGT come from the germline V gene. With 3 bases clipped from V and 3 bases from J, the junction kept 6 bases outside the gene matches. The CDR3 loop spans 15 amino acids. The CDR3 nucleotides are TGTGCCAGCAGTGATGCGGGAGATGGGACAGATACGCAGTATTTT. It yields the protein CASSDAGDGTDTQYF.

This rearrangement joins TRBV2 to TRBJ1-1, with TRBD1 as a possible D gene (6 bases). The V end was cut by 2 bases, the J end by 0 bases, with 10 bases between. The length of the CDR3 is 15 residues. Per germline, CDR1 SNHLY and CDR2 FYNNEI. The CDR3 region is CASSETGQLNTEAFF. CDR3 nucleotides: TGTGCCAGCAGTGAAACAGGACAGCTGAACACTGAAGCTTTCTTT.

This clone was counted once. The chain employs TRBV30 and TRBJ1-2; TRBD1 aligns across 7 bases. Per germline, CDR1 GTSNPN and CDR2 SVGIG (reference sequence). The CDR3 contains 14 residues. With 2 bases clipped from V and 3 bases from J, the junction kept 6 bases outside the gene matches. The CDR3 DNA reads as TGTGCCTGGAGTACACAGGGGCCGCACTATGGCTACACCTTC. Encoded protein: CAWSTQGPHYGYTF.

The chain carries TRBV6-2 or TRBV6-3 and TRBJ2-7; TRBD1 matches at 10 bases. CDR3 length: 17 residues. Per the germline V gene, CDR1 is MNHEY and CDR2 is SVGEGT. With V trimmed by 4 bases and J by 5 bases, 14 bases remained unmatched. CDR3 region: CASSSPGQGPSVHEQYF. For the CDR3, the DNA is TGTGCCAGCAGTTCACCGGGACAGGGGCCCTCAGTCCACGAGCAGTACTTC.

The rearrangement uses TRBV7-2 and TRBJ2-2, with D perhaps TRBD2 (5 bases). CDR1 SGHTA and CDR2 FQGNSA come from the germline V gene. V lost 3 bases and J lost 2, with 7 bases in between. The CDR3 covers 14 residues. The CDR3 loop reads CASSFEGNTGELFF. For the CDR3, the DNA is TGTGCCAGCAGCTTCGAGGGAAACACCGGGGAGCTGTTTTTT.